These T cell receptor beta chains were read from a single sample in a study of blood T cells in healthy people across ages. TCRdb used MiXCR to reprocess the 5' RACE reads, holding one entry per CDR3 protein. The repertoire holds over 1,200,000 distinct CDR3 sequences, with around 59% as singletons. What was sequenced was blood. The receptors shown here come from a man between 18 and 29 years old in good health. The CDR3 runs from the conserved cysteine through the conserved F or W. Each record gives: clone size, J gene, V gene, D gene, CDR3 protein, CDR3 DNA. The D gene is left open where the match is weak. A row's size may be missing; if present it is once, few, many or a size class.

- | TRBJ2-3 | TRBV12-3/TRBV12-4 | - | CASSLDPGKDTQYF | TGTGCCAGCAGTTTAGACCCAGGGAAAGATACGCAGTATTTT
- | TRBJ2-7 | TRBV4-3 | TRBD2 | CASSQDIGTSPYEQYF | TGCGCCAGCAGCCAAGATATAGGGACTAGCCCCTACGAGCAGTACTTC
- | TRBJ2-7 | TRBV4-2 | TRBD2 | CASSQDYPSGGNYEQYF | TGTGCCAGCAGCCAAGATTACCCTAGCGGGGGGAACTACGAGCAGTACTTC
- | TRBJ1-6 | TRBV4-3 | TRBD1 | CASSRRTGDNSPLHF | TGCGCCAGCAGCCGGAGGACAGGGGATAATTCACCCCTCCACTTT
few | TRBJ2-1 | TRBV7-2 | TRBD1 | CASSLRQGFPYNEQFF | TGTGCCAGCAGCTTAAGACAGGGCTTCCCGTACAATGAGCAGTTCTTC
once | TRBJ2-1 | TRBV4-1 | - | CASSQDMWDTGNEQFF | TGCGCCAGCAGCCAAGATATGTGGGATACTGGCAATGAGCAGTTCTTC
- | TRBJ2-5 | TRBV7-2 | TRBD2 | CASSLVRTSRGETQYF | TGTGCCAGCAGCTTAGTTCGGACTAGCCGGGGAGAGACCCAGTACTTC
once | TRBJ2-3 | TRBV9 | - | CASSVDGGTDTQYF | TGTGCCAGCAGCGTAGACGGTGGCACAGATACGCAGTATTTT
- | TRBJ2-4 | TRBV10-3 | - | CAIRDTEPGEQYF | TGTGCCATCAGGGACACCGAGCCGGGGGAGCAGTACTTC
- | TRBJ2-3 | TRBV7-2 | TRBD2 | CASSLGPGTSGRVSTDTQYF | TGTGCCAGCAGCTTAGGGCCCGGGACTAGCGGGAGGGTTAGCACAGATACGCAGTATTTT
- | TRBJ2-7 | TRBV7-2 | - | CASSLEAPAFEQYF | TGTGCCAGCAGCTTAGAGGCCCCTGCCTTCGAGCAGTACTTC
- | TRBJ2-3 | TRBV3-1 | TRBD2 | CASSQGEGGYTDTQYF | TGTGCCAGCAGCCAAGGCGAGGGAGGGTACACGGATACGCAGTATTTT
- | TRBJ2-7 | TRBV7-9 | - | CASSFIGDLAYEQYF | TGTGCCAGCAGCTTTATAGGGGACCTCGCCTACGAGCAGTACTTC
- | TRBJ2-1 | TRBV6-1 | TRBD1 | CATWDRNYNEQFF | TGTGCCACCTGGGACAGGAACTACAATGAGCAGTTCTTC
- | TRBJ2-4 | TRBV20-1 | - | CSARDLGSPKNIQYF | TGCAGTGCTAGAGATCTTGGGTCCCCCAAAAACATTCAGTACTTC
few | TRBJ2-7 | TRBV3-1 | - | CASSPRGQFEQYF | TGTGCCAGCAGCCCACGCGGACAGTTCGAGCAGTACTTC
once | TRBJ1-6 | TRBV6-5 | - | CATRAQSSYNSPLHF | TGTGCCACGCGGGCCCAGAGCTCCTATAATTCACCCCTCCACTTT
once | TRBJ2-3 | TRBV15 | TRBD2 | CATSSSGLAGDTQYF | TGTGCCACCAGCAGCTCGGGACTAGCGGGAGATACGCAGTATTTT
- | TRBJ2-6 | TRBV5-4 | TRBD1 | CASSLAGGTGGYGANVLTF | TGTGCCAGCAGCTTGGCTGGGGGGACAGGGGGCTATGGGGCCAACGTCCTGACTTTC
- | TRBJ1-1 | TRBV29-1 | - | CSAAGVVVEITEAFF | TGCAGCGCCGCAGGGGTTGTTGTGGAGATCACTGAAGCTTTCTTT
few | TRBJ1-5 | TRBV6-2/TRBV6-3 | - | CASSYQMGNQPQHF | TGTGCCAGCAGTTACCAAATGGGGAATCAGCCCCAGCATTTT
few | TRBJ2-1 | TRBV27 | - | CASRTESLGYNEQFF | TGTGCCAGCAGGACCGAGAGCCTCGGATACAATGAGCAGTTCTTC
- | TRBJ1-1 | TRBV7-8 | - | CASTPSGGTDTLNTEAFF | TGTGCCAGCACCCCATCAGGAGGTACGGACACATTGAACACTGAAGCTTTCTTT
- | TRBJ2-5 | TRBV20-1 | TRBD2 | CSAIGRTIGQQYF | TGCAGTGCTATCGGGAGGACAATCGGCCAGCAGTACTTC
- | TRBJ2-7 | TRBV7-9 | TRBD2 | CASSLELAYETQYF | TGTGCCAGCAGCTTAGAACTAGCGTATGAAACCCAGTACTTC
few | TRBJ2-3 | TRBV12-3/TRBV12-4 | TRBD2 | CASSLGLAGPLDTQYF | TGTGCCAGCAGTTTAGGACTAGCGGGTCCCCTAGATACGCAGTATTTT
- | TRBJ2-7 | TRBV29-1 | - | CSVDGGGTYEQYF | TGCAGCGTTGATGGTGGGGGGACCTACGAGCAGTACTTC
once | TRBJ2-1 | TRBV12-3/TRBV12-4 | - | CASSPNPANSYNEQFF | TGTGCCAGCAGCCCTAACCCAGCGAACTCCTACAATGAGCAGTTCTTC
few | TRBJ2-3 | TRBV9 | TRBD1 | CASSAWWTGRRDTQYF | TGTGCCAGCAGCGCGTGGTGGACAGGCCGTAGGGATACGCAGTATTTT
few | TRBJ2-5 | TRBV15 | - | CATRLRRAGKETQYF | TGTGCCACCAGACTACGTCGCGCCGGAAAGGAGACCCAGTACTTC
- | TRBJ2-7 | TRBV10-2 | - | CASRFGDSYEQYF | TGCGCCAGCAGATTCGGGGATTCCTACGAGCAGTACTTC
once | TRBJ2-2 | TRBV12-3/TRBV12-4 | TRBD2 | CASSMRGGHTGELFF | TGTGCCAGCAGCATGCGGGGGGGTCACACCGGGGAGCTGTTTTTT
- | TRBJ2-7 | TRBV15 | - | CATSRNLIIEQYF | TGTGCCACCAGCAGAAACCTTATAATTGAGCAGTACTTC
- | TRBJ1-2 | TRBV7-9 | - | CASSLAQRDGYTF | TGTGCCAGCAGCTTAGCGCAAAGGGACGGCTACACCTTC
- | TRBJ1-2 | TRBV27 | TRBD1 | CASSLWTGGQGSGYTF | TGTGCCAGCAGTTTATGGACGGGGGGACAGGGCTCTGGCTACACCTTC
- | TRBJ2-7 | TRBV28 | - | CAVRRSREQYF | TGCGCCGTCCGCAGATCTCGGGAGCAGTACTTC
few | TRBJ2-7 | TRBV7-2 | TRBD1 | CASSTGGRNNEQYF | TGTGCCAGCAGCACAGGGGGTAGGAATAACGAGCAGTACTTC
few | TRBJ1-6 | TRBV7-2 | - | CASSLYGIIGSYNSPLHF | TGTGCCAGCAGCTTATATGGAATTATTGGGTCCTATAATTCACCCCTCCACTTT
- | TRBJ1-4 | TRBV11-2 | - | CASRWGAGGEKLFF | TGTGCCAGCCGCTGGGGGGCGGGTGGTGAAAAACTGTTTTTT
few | TRBJ1-2 | TRBV29-1 | - | CSVMETNYGYTF | TGCAGCGTTATGGAGACTAACTATGGCTACACCTTC
- | TRBJ2-7 | TRBV10-3 | - | CAVSLQGYQEQYF | TGTGCCGTCAGTCTACAGGGATATCAAGAGCAGTACTTC
few | TRBJ2-7 | TRBV12-3/TRBV12-4 | - | CASSLRANVYEQYF | TGTGCCAGCAGTTTGAGGGCGAACGTCTACGAGCAGTACTTC
- | TRBJ2-7 | TRBV7-9 | TRBD1 | CASSSNRGAKEQYF | TGTGCCAGCAGCTCTAACAGGGGGGCTAAGGAGCAGTACTTC
- | TRBJ2-7 | TRBV6-2/TRBV6-3 | - | CASSWDIYEQYF | TGTGCCAGCAGTTGGGACATCTACGAGCAGTACTTC
- | TRBJ2-4 | TRBV15 | TRBD2 | CATSRGLAGAKNIQYF | TGTGCCACCAGCAGAGGTCTAGCGGGGGCCAAAAACATTCAGTACTTC
- | TRBJ2-3 | TRBV4-3 | TRBD2 | CASSQGPGGGTDTQYF | TGCGCCAGCAGCCAAGGGCCGGGCGGGGGAACAGATACGCAGTATTTT
- | TRBJ2-7 | TRBV7-8 | - | CASSWSGARGYEQYF | TGTGCCAGCAGTTGGTCTGGGGCGAGAGGGTACGAGCAGTACTTC
- | TRBJ2-1 | TRBV21-1 | - | CASSKDGYRGRESYNEQFF | TGTGCCAGCAGCAAAGATGGGTACCGCGGGAGGGAATCCTACAATGAGCAGTTCTTC
- | TRBJ2-1 | TRBV20-1 | TRBD2 | CSARVGTSGNNEQFF | TGCAGTGCTAGGGTCGGGACTAGCGGCAACAATGAGCAGTTCTTC
- | TRBJ2-7 | TRBV11-2 | TRBD2 | CASSLVPGLAGGYEQYF | TGTGCCAGCAGCTTAGTTCCGGGACTAGCGGGGGGTTACGAGCAGTACTTC
- | TRBJ2-7 | TRBV11-1 | TRBD2 | CASSSHTRPGLEQYF | TGTGCCAGCAGCTCCCATACCCGACCGGGACTAGAGCAGTACTTC
few | TRBJ1-2 | TRBV4-1 | - | CASSQDYTGIYGYTF | TGCGCCAGCAGCCAAGATTATACGGGGATCTATGGCTACACCTTC